Described below is a single T cell receptor (beta chain) sequence and its context. Its matching antigen is unknown. The data were taken from a study of cytomegalovirus exposure and HLA in healthy donors. Study as a whole: A later analysis reported the 100 to 150 validation repertoires used the same platform as the 550 to 700 first-cohort repertoires.

Some clones are missing from TCRdb's copy, which holds only in-frame ones; the method was immunoSEQ multiplex PCR. The repertoire consists of 150,000 to 200,000 clones, with 85% to 90% occurring once and the leading ten covering 1.4%. Study-wide points: Listed as cytomegalovirus-associated were 164 TCR beta chains. The authors confirmed in vitro that a few CMV-associated chains were specific for CMV antigens.

In germline, CDR1 is SNHLY, CDR2 FYNNEI. CDR3 length equals 15 residues. Trimming cost V 6 bases and J 0 bases; bases outside gene matches: 5. This TCR was sampled from a woman in her twenties or thirties in good health and CMV-seronegative. This chain links TRBV2 with TRBJ1-5, with TRBD1 matching 7 bases. The specimen was PBMCs. The CDR3 DNA sequence: TGTGCCAGCAGCCCGGGACAGTTTAGCAATCAGCCCCAGCATTTT. Its translation is CASSPGQFSNQPQHF. The variable domain in full, completed from reference TRBV2 and TRBJ1-5, reads EPEVTQTPSHQVTQMGQEVILRCVPISNHLYFYWYRQILGQKVEFLVSFYNNEISEKSEIFDDQFSVERPDGSNFTLKIRSTKLEDSAMYFCASSPGQFSNQPQHFGDGTRLSIL.